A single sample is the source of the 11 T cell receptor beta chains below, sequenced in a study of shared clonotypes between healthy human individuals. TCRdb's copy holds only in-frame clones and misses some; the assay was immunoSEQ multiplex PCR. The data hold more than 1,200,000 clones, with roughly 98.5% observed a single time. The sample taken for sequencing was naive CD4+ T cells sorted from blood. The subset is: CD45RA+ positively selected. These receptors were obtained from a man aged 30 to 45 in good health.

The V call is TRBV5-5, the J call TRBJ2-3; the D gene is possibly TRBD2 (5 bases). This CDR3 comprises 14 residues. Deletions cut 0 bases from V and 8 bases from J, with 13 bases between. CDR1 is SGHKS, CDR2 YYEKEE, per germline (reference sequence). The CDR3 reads CASSLGPRERTQYF. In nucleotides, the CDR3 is TGTGCCAGCAGCTTGGGGCCGAGGGAGCGTACGCAGTATTTT.

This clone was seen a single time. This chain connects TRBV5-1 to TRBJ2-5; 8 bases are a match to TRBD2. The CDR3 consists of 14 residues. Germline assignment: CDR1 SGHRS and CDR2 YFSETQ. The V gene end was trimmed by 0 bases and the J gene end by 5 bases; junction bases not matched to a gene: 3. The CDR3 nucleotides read TGCGCCAGCAGCTTGGGGACTAGCTCGGAGACCCAGTACTTC. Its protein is CASSLGTSSETQYF.

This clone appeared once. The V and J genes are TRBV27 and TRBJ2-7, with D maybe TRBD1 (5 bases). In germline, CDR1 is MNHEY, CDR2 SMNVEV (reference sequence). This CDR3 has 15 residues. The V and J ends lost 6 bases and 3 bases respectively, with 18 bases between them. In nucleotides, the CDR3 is TGTGCCAGCAGACCAACAGGTCTAATAATCTACGAGCAGTACTTC. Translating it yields CASRPTGLIIYEQYF.

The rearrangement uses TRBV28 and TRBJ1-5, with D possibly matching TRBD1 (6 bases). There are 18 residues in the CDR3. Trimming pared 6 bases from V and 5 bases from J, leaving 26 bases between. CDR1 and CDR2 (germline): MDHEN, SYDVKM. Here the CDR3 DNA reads TGTGCCAGCAGCCCGACTCTTTTTCGGACACAGGGATATCAGCCCCAGCATTTT. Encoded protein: CASSPTLFRTQGYQPQHF. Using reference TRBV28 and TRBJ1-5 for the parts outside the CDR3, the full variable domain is DVKVTQSSRYLVKRTGEKVFLECVQDMDHENMFWYRQDPGLGLRLIYFSYDVKMKEKGDIPEGYSVSREKKERFSLILESASTNQTSMYLCASSPTLFRTQGYQPQHFGDGTRLSIL.

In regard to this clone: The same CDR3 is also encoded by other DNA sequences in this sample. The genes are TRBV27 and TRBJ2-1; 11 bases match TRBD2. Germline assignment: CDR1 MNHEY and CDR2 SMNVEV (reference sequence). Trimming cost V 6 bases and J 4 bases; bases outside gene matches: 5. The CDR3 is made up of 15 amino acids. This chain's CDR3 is CASSLGLAEYNEQFF. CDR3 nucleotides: TGTGCCAGCAGCCTGGGACTAGCGGAATACAATGAGCAGTTCTTC.

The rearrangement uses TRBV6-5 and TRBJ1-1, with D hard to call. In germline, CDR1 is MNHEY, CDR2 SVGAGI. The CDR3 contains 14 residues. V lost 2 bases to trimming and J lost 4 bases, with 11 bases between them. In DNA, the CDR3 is TGTGCCAGCAGTTACCAGCGGCACACCACTGAAGCTTTCTTT. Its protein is CASSYQRHTTEAFF.

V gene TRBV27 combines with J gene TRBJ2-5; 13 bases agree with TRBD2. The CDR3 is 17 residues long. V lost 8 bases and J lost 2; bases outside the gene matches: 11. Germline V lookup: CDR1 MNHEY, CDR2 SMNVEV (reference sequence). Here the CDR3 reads CASSHQSGLAGQETQYF. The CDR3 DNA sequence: TGTGCCAGCTCCCATCAGTCGGGACTAGCGGGACAAGAGACCCAGTACTTC.

CDR3 bases: TGTGCCAGCTCACCGGAGCTTTTGAACACCGGGGAGCTGTTTTTT. As protein: CASSPELLNTGELFF. V is TRBV18 and J is TRBJ2-2; D is ambiguous. V lost 3 bases to trimming and J lost 1 base, with 9 bases between them. The CDR3 sequence is 15 residues long. The germline gives CDR1 KGHSH, CDR2 LQKENI.

DNA for the CDR3: TGTGCCAGCAGCTTGTGGGACAGGGTGGATACGCAGTATTTT. Protein: CASSLWDRVDTQYF. V is TRBV5-6 and J is TRBJ2-3; TRBD1 aligns across 9 bases. Germline V gene lookup returns CDR1 SGHDT and CDR2 YYEEEE. V shed 1 base and J 6 bases; nucleotides not matched to a gene: 3. This CDR3 is 14 amino acids long.

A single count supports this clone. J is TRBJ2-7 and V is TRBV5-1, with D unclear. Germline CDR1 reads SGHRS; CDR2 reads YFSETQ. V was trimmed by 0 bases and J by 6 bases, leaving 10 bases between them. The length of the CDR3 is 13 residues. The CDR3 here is CASSLGGSGEQYF. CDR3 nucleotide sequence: TGCGCCAGCAGCTTGGGAGGCAGTGGCGAGCAGTACTTC.

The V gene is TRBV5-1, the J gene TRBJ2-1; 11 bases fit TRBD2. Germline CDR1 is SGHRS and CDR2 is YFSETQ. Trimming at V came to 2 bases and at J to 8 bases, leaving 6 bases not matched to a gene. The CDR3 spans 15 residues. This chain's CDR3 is CASSFNSGRAHEQFF. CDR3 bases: TGCGCCAGCAGCTTTAATAGCGGGAGGGCCCATGAGCAGTTCTTC. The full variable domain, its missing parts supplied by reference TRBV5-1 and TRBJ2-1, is KAGVTQTPRYLIKTRGQQVTLSCSPISGHRSVSWYQQTPGQGLQFLFEYFSETQRNKGNFPGRFSGRQFSNSRSEMNVSTLELGDSALYLCASSFNSGRAHEQFFGPGTRLTVL.